The 20 T cell receptor beta chains in this list originate from one sample, sequenced in a study of blood T cell repertoires in COVID-19. Libraries were prepared by immunoSEQ multiplex PCR; TCRdb keeps only in-frame clonotypes and omits some of them. The table records fewer than 150,000 clones, roughly 88% of them present only once. Source material: peripheral blood. These receptor sequences come from an older woman who had recovered from COVID-19.

V gene TRBV30 combines with J gene TRBJ2-1, with D perhaps TRBD2 (5 bases). Germline V gives CDR1 GTSNPN, CDR2 SVGIG (reference sequence). The CDR3 is 14 amino acids. Trimming took off 3 bases at V and 1 base at J, with 10 bases between the two ends. The CDR3: CAWRQWTSYNEQFF. The DNA for the CDR3 is TGTGCCTGGAGGCAATGGACTTCCTACAATGAGCAGTTCTTC.

The chain has TRBV4-3 and TRBJ1-4, with a tentative D call TRBD1 (6 bases). Germline lookup yields CDR1 LGHNA and CDR2 YSLEER. This CDR3 has 17 amino acids. V dropped 5 bases and J dropped 0 bases, with 16 bases sitting between them. CDR3 residues: CASSKGVRLSTNEKLFF. The CDR3 DNA reads TGCGCCAGCAGCAAGGGGGTCAGACTCTCAACTAATGAAAAACTGTTTTTT.

CDR3 bases: TGTGCCAGCAGCGTAAGGGCGGGAGAGGGGAGTACGCAGTATTTT. Translated, it gives CASSVRAGEGSTQYF. The chain uses TRBV9 and TRBJ2-3; 7 positions agree with TRBD2. The CDR3 is 15 amino acids. Germline trimming cut 1 base from V and 8 bases from J; bases unmatched to any gene: 10. The germline CDR1 and CDR2 sequences are SGDLS and YYNGEE.

V usage is TRBV3-1 (or the pseudogene TRBV3-2) and J usage is TRBJ1-2, with D unresolved. Germline V gives CDR1 LGHDT, CDR2 YNNKEL (reference sequence). With 4 bases removed from V and 4 bases from J, the gap between germline ends came to 22 bases. The CDR3 sequence is 17 residues long. CDR3 DNA: TGTGCCAGCAGCCCCCCACCCCGACGGGATGAGCTCTATGGCTACACCTTC. This sequence encodes CASSPPPRRDELYGYTF.

V is TRBV19 and J is TRBJ1-5; 8 positions agree with TRBD1. This CDR3 has 16 amino acids. Looked up from germline, CDR1 is LNHDA and CDR2 is SQIVND (reference sequence). Germline trimming cut 2 bases from V and 10 bases from J; bases unmatched to any gene: 13. CDR3 DNA: TGTGCCAGTAGTATAACTCCGCGACAGGGGAAGCAACCCCAGCATTTT. Translating it yields CASSITPRQGKQPQHF.

The rearrangement uses TRBV30 and TRBJ2-5; 11 bases fit TRBD2. V shed 0 bases, J shed 5 bases, and the junction held 2 bases outside the gene matches. The CDR3 totals 14 residues. Germline CDR1 reads GTSNPN; CDR2 reads SVGIG (reference sequence). DNA of the CDR3: TGTGCCTGGAGTGTGGGACTAGCGGTTGAGACCCAGTACTTC. Amino acid sequence: CAWSVGLAVETQYF.

The chain couples TRBV4-1 to TRBJ1-2, with no clear D. V was trimmed by 2 bases and J by 2 bases, leaving 6 bases between them. The length of the CDR3 is 13 residues. CDR1 is MGHRA, CDR2 YSYEKL, per germline. The CDR3 region has the DNA TGCGCCAGCAGCCAACGGGAGAACTATGGCTACACCTTC. Translated: CASSQRENYGYTF.

This chain connects TRBV28 to TRBJ1-2, with 7 bases fitting TRBD1. CDR1 is MDHEN, CDR2 SYDVKM, per germline. After removal of 4 bases from V and 7 bases from J, the junction contained 6 bases not matched to a gene. The CDR3 sequence is 13 residues long. CDR3 nucleotides: TGTGCCAGCAGTTCGACAGGGCGTCCTGGCTACACCTTC. It is translated as CASSSTGRPGYTF.

The chain combines TRBV1 with TRBJ2-7; the table's D gene call, TRBD1, was not cross checked with the DNA. TRBV1 is an annotated pseudogene. The CDR3 consists of 21 residues. As DNA, the CDR3 is TGCACCAGCAGCCAAGGCACCTTGGGCGGCGCTTTGTGGGGGCACTCCTACGAGCAGTACTTC. Protein: CTSSQGTLGGALWGHSYEQYF.

The chain employs TRBV11-3 and TRBJ2-3, with 8 bases that match TRBD2. The CDR3 spans 16 residues. The J segment lost 1 base and the V segment lost 2 bases, leaving 5 bases of the junction unmatched. The germline CDR1 and CDR2 sequences are SGHNT and YENEEA. The CDR3 DNA follows: TGTGCCAGCAGCTTACGGGGGGGCATCGGCACAGATACGCAGTATTTT. It specifies CASSLRGGIGTDTQYF.

This clone was counted once. The chain uses TRBV5-6 and TRBJ1-5, with D possibly TRBD1 on 5 matching bases. The germline V gene has CDR1 SGHDT and CDR2 YYEEEE. CDR3 length: 15 residues. The V gene lost 1 base and the J gene lost 0 bases, with 8 bases spanning the gap. The CDR3 protein is CASSLLGDSNQPQHF. The CDR3 DNA reads TGTGCCAGCAGCTTGCTAGGGGATAGCAATCAGCCCCAGCATTTT.

The chain recombines TRBV6-5 with TRBJ1-6, with D possibly matching TRBD1 (5 bases). The germline gives CDR1 MNHEY, CDR2 SVGAGI. Trimming removed 2 bases from V and 6 bases from J, with 11 bases in between. The CDR3 covers 15 residues. This chain's CDR3 is CASSYGHPANSPLHF. The CDR3 nucleotides are TGTGCCAGCAGTTACGGACACCCGGCTAATTCACCCCTCCACTTT.

The rearrangement joins TRBV29-1 to TRBJ1-5; 9 nucleotides agree with TRBD1. This CDR3 region has 12 residues. The V segment lost 4 bases and the J segment 6 bases; nucleotides outside the gene matches: 1. Germline lookup yields CDR1 SQVTM and CDR2 ANQGSEA. This CDR3 reads CSVVTGGQPQHF. DNA of the CDR3: TGCAGCGTTGTGACAGGGGGTCAGCCCCAGCATTTT.

This clone was observed a few times. The rearrangement uses TRBV9 and TRBJ2-1, with 10 bases that match TRBD2. After removal of 5 bases from V and 7 bases from J, the junction contained 6 bases not matched to a gene. The CDR3 contains 14 residues. The germline CDR1 and CDR2 sequences are SGDLS and YYNGEE. The CDR3 DNA follows: TGTGCCAGCAGTGAGGGACTAGCGTATAATGAGCAGTTCTTC. It is translated as CASSEGLAYNEQFF.

The CDR3 sequence: CASSRGLAYGYTF. CDR3 coding DNA: TGTGCCAGTAGTAGGGGCCTCGCCTATGGCTACACCTTC. The J gene is TRBJ1-2, the V gene TRBV19; tentatively, D is TRBD1 (5 bases). From germline, CDR1 is LNHDA and CDR2 SQIVND (reference sequence). The CDR3 consists of 13 residues. Trimming shortened V by 4 bases and J by 4 bases, and 10 bases separated the two germline ends.

This clone was recorded once. The genes are TRBV30 and TRBJ2-1; 7 bases fit TRBD2. CDR3 size: 12 residues. The junction had 3 bases not matched to a gene; V was cut back by 3 bases and J by 7 bases. The germline gives CDR1 GTSNPN, CDR2 SVGIG (reference sequence). The CDR3 loop is CAWRGGGNEQFF. DNA of the CDR3: TGTGCCTGGAGGGGCGGGGGAAATGAGCAGTTCTTC.

The gene calls are TRBV5-6 and TRBJ2-7; D gene uncertain. CDR1 SGHDT and CDR2 YYEEEE come from the germline V gene. V was clipped by 1 base and J by 1 base, with 6 bases between them. The CDR3 is 13 amino acids. The CDR3 sequence: CASSLWLSYEQYF. CDR3 sequence (DNA): TGTGCCAGCAGCTTGTGGCTTTCCTACGAGCAGTACTTC.

V is TRBV18 and J is TRBJ2-5; D unresolved. Germline V gene lookup returns CDR1 KGHSH and CDR2 LQKENI. This CDR3 comprises 15 residues. V shed 1 base and J shed 2 bases, with 11 bases lying between them. The CDR3 sequence is CASSPLLSGQETQYF. The CDR3 nucleotides read TGTGCCAGCTCACCACTGCTATCAGGACAAGAGACCCAGTACTTC.

This rearrangement joins TRBV28 to TRBJ2-7, with D perhaps matching TRBD1 (6 bases). The CDR3 runs 14 residues. CDR1 MDHEN and CDR2 SYDVKM come from the germline V gene. The ends were cut back, 7 bases at V and 3 bases at J, with 16 bases in the middle. The CDR3 nucleotides read TGTGCCAGCACCCTTCAGGGGCGAGGCTACGAGCAGTACTTC. Translated, it gives CASTLQGRGYEQYF.

The chain uses TRBV18 and TRBJ1-5; 7 bases are a match to TRBD1. CDR3 length: 13 amino acids. Germline values: CDR1 KGHSH, CDR2 LQKENI. Trimming took 4 bases from V and 4 from J; bases not matched to a gene: 1. CDR3 nucleotides: TGTGCCAGCTCACAGGACAGGAATCAGCCCCAGCATTTT. This sequence encodes CASSQDRNQPQHF. Together with reference TRBV18 and TRBJ1-5, the CDR3 gives the full variable domain: NAGVMQNPRHLVRRRGQEARLRCSPMKGHSHVYWYRQLPEEGLKFMVYLQKENIIDESGMPKERFSAEFPKEGPSILRIQQVVRGDSAAYFCASSQDRNQPQHFGDGTRLSIL.